This TCR beta chain was sequenced for a study of beta chain features in type 1 diabetes. Notes on the study in general: Cells that show high TCR expression could be over-represented by cDNA sequencing. Insertions were fewer and deletions more numerous at VDJ junctions in type 1 diabetes patients.

Reverse transcription of all isolated RNA meant that expressed TCRB transcripts were sequenced. Here immunoSEQ multiplex PCR was the method, and the copy in TCRdb shows in-frame clones only, minus some. The sample has 390,000 or so clones, about 15% seen once. With 4 bases removed from V and 0 bases from J, the gap between germline ends came to 9 bases. Germline values: CDR1 SEHNR, CDR2 FQNEAQ (reference sequence). CDR3 length equals 15 residues. About this clone: Its cognate antigen is unknown.

The chain couples TRBV7-9 to TRBJ1-4; D not resolved. The TCR comes from a man in his thirties or forties in good health. Specimen: naive CD4+ T cells from blood. In DNA, the CDR3 is TGTGCCAGCAGCTCGCGGAGGGCAACTAATGAAAAACTGTTTTTT. Translation: CASSSRRATNEKLFF.